These 9 T cell receptor beta chains were sequenced from one sample in a study of blood T cells in healthy people across ages. Through a sample-barcoded 5' primer and a J-beta primer mix, a second PCR was run for about 6 to 11 cycles. TCRdb re-derived calls from the 5' RACE reads in MiXCR, one entry per CDR3 protein. The sample holds about 1,400,000 distinct CDR3 sequences, 59% seen once. The source material was blood. The receptors originated from a man aged 18-30 years in good health.

The V gene is TRBV7-9, the J gene TRBJ2-1, with D maybe TRBD2 (5 bases). Germline CDR1 SEHNR, CDR2 FQNEAQ (reference sequence). The CDR3 runs 17 residues. Trimming took 2 bases from V and 5 from J, leaving 19 bases between them. The CDR3 protein is CASSLSWRAAVNNEQFF. CDR3 sequence (DNA): TGTGCCAGCAGCTTAAGTTGGCGGGCGGCGGTGAACAATGAGCAGTTCTTC.

The rearrangement links TRBV25-1 to TRBJ2-2; D might be TRBD2 (5 bases). CDR1 is MGHDK, CDR2 SYGVNS, per germline. This CDR3 spans 14 amino acids. V lost 2 bases and J 7 bases, leaving 11 bases between the germline ends. CDR3 DNA sequence: TGTGCCAGCAGTGAACCTGGACTGATCGGGGAGCTGTTTTTT. Protein product: CASSEPGLIGELFF.

This clonotype was seen a few times. The chain couples TRBV29-1 to TRBJ2-3; D gene ambiguous. Germline lookup yields CDR1 SQVTM and CDR2 ANQGSEA. The CDR3 loop spans 14 amino acids. Trimming took 1 base from V and 0 from J, leaving 8 bases between them. CDR3 nucleotide sequence: TGCAGCGTTGAAGGTGGGATTAGCACAGATACGCAGTATTTT. This gives the protein CSVEGGISTDTQYF.

This clonotype was observed a few times. V is TRBV20-1 and J is TRBJ2-1; 10 positions match TRBD1. The CDR3 is 13 amino acids. V trimming: 6 bases; J trimming: 6 bases; junction bases outside the gene matches: 5. CDR1 and CDR2 from the germline V gene are DFQATT and SNEGSKA (reference sequence). CDR3 in amino acids: CSAVGDRGNEQFF. As DNA, the CDR3 is TGCAGTGCGGTGGGGGACAGGGGCAATGAGCAGTTCTTC.

V and J are TRBV7-2 and TRBJ2-7; D is ambiguous. The germline gives CDR1 SGHTA, CDR2 FQGNSA. The CDR3 runs to 13 residues. Trimming stripped 4 bases from V and 3 bases from J, with 10 bases between. CDR3 nucleotides: TGTGCCAGCAGCTATCTCCTGAACTACGAGCAGTACTTC. Protein: CASSYLLNYEQYF.

The J gene is TRBJ1-5, the V gene TRBV9; D possibly corresponds to TRBD1 (5 bases). This CDR3 has 15 amino acids. Germline CDR1 is SGDLS and CDR2 is YYNGEE. V shed 0 bases and J shed 6 bases, with 13 bases lying between them. The CDR3 region is CASSVGQGGFQPQHF. CDR3 nucleotides: TGTGCCAGCAGCGTAGGTCAGGGAGGATTTCAGCCCCAGCATTTT.

The chain employs TRBV6-5 and TRBJ2-3; 12 nucleotides align to TRBD2. The CDR3 sequence is 14 residues long. The J segment lost 11 bases and the V segment lost 6 bases, leaving 9 bases of the junction unmatched. The germline V gene has CDR1 MNHEY and CDR2 SVGAGI. The CDR3 reads CASRSGLAGRGQYF. CDR3 in DNA: TGTGCCAGCAGGTCCGGACTAGCGGGGAGGGGGCAGTATTTT.

V usage is TRBV5-1 and J usage is TRBJ2-1; TRBD1 is a possible D gene (6 bases). V gave up 4 bases and J gave up 4 bases, with 21 bases separating them. CDR3 size: 17 residues. CDR1 and CDR2 (germline): SGHRS, YFSETQ. This CDR3 is CASSPTTGLVRYNEQFF. The CDR3 DNA follows: TGCGCCAGCAGCCCGACCACAGGGTTAGTAAGGTACAATGAGCAGTTCTTC.

In its sample, this clonotype was seen once. The gene calls are TRBV3-1 and TRBJ2-3; perhaps TRBD1 as D (5 bases). Germline CDR1 reads LGHDT; CDR2 reads YNNKEL (reference sequence). The CDR3 sequence is 16 residues long. The V end was cut by 0 bases, the J end by 0 bases, with 10 bases between. CDR3 sequence (DNA): TGTGCCAGCAGCCAAGACCCCAGGGTAAGCACAGATACGCAGTATTTT. Its translation: CASSQDPRVSTDTQYF.